One and the same sample provided the 2 T cell receptor beta chains below, sequenced in a study of cytomegalovirus exposure and HLA in healthy donors. The PCR ran on 60 Vbeta and 13 Jbeta primers. This table comes from immunoSEQ multiplex PCR, and its TCRdb copy is limited to in-frame clones, with some not included. The sample holds about 43,000 clones, over 70% seen once. The specimen sequenced was PBMCs. These receptors all stem from a man aged 45-65 years in good health and CMV-seronegative.

This chain links TRBV19 with TRBJ2-1, with 11 bases matching TRBD1. With 6 bases clipped from V and 6 bases from J, the junction kept 13 bases outside the gene matches. CDR1 and CDR2 from the germline V gene are LNHDA and SQIVND (reference sequence). This CDR3 has 17 residues. The CDR3: CASSPWPGTGGFNEQFF. The CDR3 coding sequence is TGTGCCAGTAGCCCTTGGCCCGGGACAGGGGGTTTCAATGAGCAGTTCTTC.

This chain joins TRBV5-1 and TRBJ2-1; 7 bases are a match to TRBD1. V was clipped by 4 bases and J by 8 bases; unmatched bases: 12. This CDR3 contains 15 residues. Germline CDR1 reads SGHRS; CDR2 reads YFSETQ. The CDR3 protein is CASSLTGSWFDEQFF. The CDR3 nucleotides are TGCGCCAGCAGCCTGACAGGGTCTTGGTTCGATGAGCAGTTCTTC.